The 7 T cell receptor beta chains in this list originate from one sample, sequenced in a study of glioma-infiltrating T cells. Amplification of TCR alpha and beta CDR3 regions from RNA used iRepertoire nested multiplex PCR. TCRdb independently ran MiXCR on the multiplex PCR reads; one entry per CDR3 protein. The sample records fewer than 200,000 distinct CDR3 sequences, over 30% being singletons. Sequencing used glioma tissue, nonneoplastic brain tissue, or PBMCs (not recorded which). The receptors were gathered from a human donor with low-grade glioma or glioblastoma, undergoing nonglioma brain surgery, or in good health (not recorded which).

Note on this clonotype: A single base separates this from a much larger clone, so it may be a read error. This chain uses TRBV6-1 with TRBJ2-1; the D gene could be TRBD1 or TRBD2 (5 bases each). CDR1 MNHNS and CDR2 SASEGT come from the germline V gene. V dropped 5 bases and J dropped 2 bases, with 19 bases sitting between them. The CDR3 loop spans 17 amino acids. Here the CDR3 DNA reads TGTGCCAGCAGTCGTTCCACCGGGGCAGTCACCTACAATGAGCAGTTCTTC. Amino acids: CASSRSTGAVTYNEQFF.

The table lists this clonotype with many counts. The gene calls are TRBV18 and TRBJ1-1; D is possibly TRBD1 (6 bases). V was trimmed by 5 bases and J by 4 bases, leaving 20 bases between them. This CDR3 is built from 16 residues. From germline, CDR1 is KGHSH and CDR2 LQKENI. In DNA, the CDR3 is TGTGCCAGCTCATTAGGCTTTGAGGACAGCCTCACTGAAGCTTTCTTT. This codes for CASSLGFEDSLTEAFF.

Comments on this clonotype: This clone may be a read error of a much larger clone one base away. The J gene is TRBJ2-3, the V gene TRBV11-2, with D possibly being TRBD1 (6 bases). The CDR3 covers 17 residues. The germline gives CDR1 SGHAT, CDR2 FQNNGV. Between the trimmed V and J ends, which lost 5 bases and 3 bases, there was a span of 21 bases. CDR3 loop: CASSQDLPGERTDTQYF. The CDR3 coding sequence is TGTGCCAGCAGCCAAGATCTTCCAGGGGAAAGAACAGATACGCAGTATTTT.

This clonotype was recorded many times. The chain combines TRBV7-9 with TRBJ2-4; D may be TRBD1 or TRBD2 (5 bases each). This CDR3 is built from 14 residues. Between the trimmed V and J ends, which lost 0 bases and 5 bases, there was a span of 8 bases. CDR1 is SEHNR and CDR2 is FQNEAQ in the germline V gene (reference sequence). CDR3 coding DNA: TGTGCCAGCAGCTTAGCCGGGACCGAAAACATTCAGTACTTC. Protein: CASSLAGTENIQYF.

This clonotype was detected only a few times. V is TRBV9 and J is TRBJ2-7, with 7 positions matching TRBD2. The germline V gene encodes CDR1 SGDLS and CDR2 YYNGEE. The junction had 5 bases not matched to a gene; V was cut back by 2 bases and J by 0 bases. This CDR3 region has 15 residues. The CDR3 DNA is TGTGCCAGCAGCGTGGGGGACTACCCCTCCTACGAGCAGTACTTC. It specifies CASSVGDYPSYEQYF.

This rearrangement joins TRBV2 to TRBJ2-7; 9 positions agree with TRBD1. Germline values: CDR1 SNHLY, CDR2 FYNNEI. Unmatched junction bases numbered 11, after V lost 2 bases and J lost 6 bases. The CDR3 is 16 residues long. The CDR3 reads CASSESIAPGQGEQYF. The DNA for the CDR3 is TGTGCCAGCAGTGAATCAATTGCCCCGGGACAGGGCGAGCAGTACTTC. The variable domain in full, completed from reference TRBV2 and TRBJ2-7, reads EPEVTQTPSHQVTQMGQEVILRCVPISNHLYFYWYRQILGQKVEFLVSFYNNEISEKSEIFDDQFSVERPDGSNFTLKIRSTKLEDSAMYFCASSESIAPGQGEQYFGPGTRLTVT.

Ten or more counts support this clonotype. The chain couples TRBV5-4 to TRBJ2-1, with D possibly TRBD1 on 5 matching bases. V was clipped by 0 bases and J by 9 bases, with 10 bases between them. Germline values: CDR1 SGHNT, CDR2 YYREEE (reference sequence). The CDR3 loop spans 13 amino acids. The CDR3 bases are TGTGCCAGCAGCTTGGGGCAGGGCATTGAGCAGTTCTTC. Amino acids: CASSLGQGIEQFF.